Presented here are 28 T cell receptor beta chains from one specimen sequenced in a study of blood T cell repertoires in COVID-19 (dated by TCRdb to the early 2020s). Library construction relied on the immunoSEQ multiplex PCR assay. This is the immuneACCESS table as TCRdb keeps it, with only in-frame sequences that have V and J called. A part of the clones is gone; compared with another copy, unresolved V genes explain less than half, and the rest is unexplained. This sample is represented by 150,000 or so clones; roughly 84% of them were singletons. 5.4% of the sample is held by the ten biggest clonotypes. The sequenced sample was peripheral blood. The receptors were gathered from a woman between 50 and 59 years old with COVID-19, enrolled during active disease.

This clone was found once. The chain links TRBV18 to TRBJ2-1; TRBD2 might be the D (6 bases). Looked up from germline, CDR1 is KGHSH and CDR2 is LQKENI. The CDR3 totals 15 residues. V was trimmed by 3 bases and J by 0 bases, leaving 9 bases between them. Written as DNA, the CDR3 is TGTGCCAGCTCACCCCGGGGGACCTCCTACAATGAGCAGTTCTTC. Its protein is CASSPRGTSYNEQFF.

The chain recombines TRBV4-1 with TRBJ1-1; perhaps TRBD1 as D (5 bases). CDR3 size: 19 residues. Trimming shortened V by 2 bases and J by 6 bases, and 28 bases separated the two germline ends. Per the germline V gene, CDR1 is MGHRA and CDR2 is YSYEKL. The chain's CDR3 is CASSQYISNRQVGEAEAFF. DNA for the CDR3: TGCGCCAGCAGCCAATACATTTCGAACCGGCAGGTGGGGGAGGCTGAAGCTTTCTTT.

The CDR3: CAISESESTPRGGYTF. CDR3 nucleotides: TGTGCCATCAGTGAGTCGGAGAGTACCCCCCGGGGTGGCTACACCTTC. The V and J genes are TRBV10-3 and TRBJ1-2, with D uncertain. With 0 bases removed from V and 7 bases from J, the gap between germline ends came to 18 bases. The CDR3 runs to 16 residues. Germline V lookup: CDR1 ENHRY, CDR2 SYGVKD.

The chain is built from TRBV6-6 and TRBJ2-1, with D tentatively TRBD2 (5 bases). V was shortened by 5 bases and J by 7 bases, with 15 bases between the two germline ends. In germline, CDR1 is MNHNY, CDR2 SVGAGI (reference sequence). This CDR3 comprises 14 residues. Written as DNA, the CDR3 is TGTGCCAGCAGTACACGGGGTCTCGTGAATGAGCAGTTCTTC. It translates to CASSTRGLVNEQFF.

CDR3 region: CASSPGLGSGNTIYF. The DNA of the CDR3 is TGTGCCAGCTCACCCGGTCTAGGCTCTGGAAACACCATATATTTT. The chain couples TRBV18 to TRBJ1-3; no clear D. Trimming took 3 bases from V and 0 from J, leaving 9 bases between them. Germline V gene lookup returns CDR1 KGHSH and CDR2 LQKENI. CDR3 length: 15 residues.

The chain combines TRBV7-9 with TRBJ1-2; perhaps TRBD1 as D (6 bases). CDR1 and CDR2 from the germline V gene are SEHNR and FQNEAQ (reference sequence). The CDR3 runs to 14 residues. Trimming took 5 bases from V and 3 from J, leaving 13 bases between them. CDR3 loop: CASSPRAGDYGYTF. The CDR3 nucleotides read TGTGCCAGCAGCCCCCGGGCAGGGGACTATGGCTACACCTTC.

The CDR3 nucleotides are TGTGCCAGCAGCTTTGCGGGACAGGGTGCGGCACCCCTCCACTTT. Translation: CASSFAGQGAAPLHF. The genes are TRBV12-1 and TRBJ1-6; the DNA was not compared with TRBD1, the D call given in the table. TRBV12-1 is described as a pseudogene. The CDR3 spans 15 residues.

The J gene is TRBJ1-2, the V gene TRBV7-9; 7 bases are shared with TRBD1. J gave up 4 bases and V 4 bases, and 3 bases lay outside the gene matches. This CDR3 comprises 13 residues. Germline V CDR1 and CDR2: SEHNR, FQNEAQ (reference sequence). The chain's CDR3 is CASSSGQFYGYTF. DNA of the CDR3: TGTGCCAGCAGCTCGGGACAGTTCTATGGCTACACCTTC.

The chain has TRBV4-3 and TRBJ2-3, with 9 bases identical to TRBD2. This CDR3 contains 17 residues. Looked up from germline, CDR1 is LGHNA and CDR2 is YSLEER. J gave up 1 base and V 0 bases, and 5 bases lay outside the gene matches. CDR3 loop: CASSQDRAGGRTDTQYF. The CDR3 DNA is TGCGCCAGCAGCCAAGATAGAGCGGGGGGCCGCACAGATACGCAGTATTTT.

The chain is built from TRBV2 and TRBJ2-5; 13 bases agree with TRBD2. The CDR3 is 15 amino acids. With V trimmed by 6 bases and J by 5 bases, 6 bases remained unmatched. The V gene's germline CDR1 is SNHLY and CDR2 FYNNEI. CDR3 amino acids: CASRFGLAGAETQYF. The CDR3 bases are TGTGCCAGCAGATTTGGACTAGCGGGGGCGGAGACCCAGTACTTC.

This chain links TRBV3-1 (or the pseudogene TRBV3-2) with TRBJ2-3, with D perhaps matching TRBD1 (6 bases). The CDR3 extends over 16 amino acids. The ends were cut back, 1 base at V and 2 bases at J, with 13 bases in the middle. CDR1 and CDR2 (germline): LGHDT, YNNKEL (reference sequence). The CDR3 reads CASSQGWDTLTDTQYF. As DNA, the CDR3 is TGTGCCAGCAGCCAAGGATGGGACACCCTCACAGATACGCAGTATTTT.

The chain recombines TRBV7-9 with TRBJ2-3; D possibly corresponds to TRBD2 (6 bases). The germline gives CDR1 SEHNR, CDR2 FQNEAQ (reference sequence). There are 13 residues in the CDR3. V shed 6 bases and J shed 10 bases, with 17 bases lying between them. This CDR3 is CASRQEGSNPQYF. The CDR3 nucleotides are TGTGCCAGCAGGCAGGAGGGGTCAAACCCGCAGTATTTT.

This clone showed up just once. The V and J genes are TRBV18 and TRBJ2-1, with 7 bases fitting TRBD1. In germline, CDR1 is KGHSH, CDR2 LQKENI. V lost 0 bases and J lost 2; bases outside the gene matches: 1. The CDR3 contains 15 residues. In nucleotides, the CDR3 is TGTGCCAGCTCACCACCGGGACAGACCTACAATGAGCAGTTCTTC. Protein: CASSPPGQTYNEQFF. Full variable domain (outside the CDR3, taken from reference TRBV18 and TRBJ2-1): NAGVMQNPRHLVRRRGQEARLRCSPMKGHSHVYWYRQLPEEGLKFMVYLQKENIIDESGMPKERFSAEFPKEGPSILRIQQVVRGDSAAYFCASSPPGQTYNEQFFGPGTRLTVL.

This CDR3 reads CASSQGAGGELFF. DNA of the CDR3: TGTGCCAGCAGCCAGGGGGCTGGCGGGGAGCTGTTTTTT. The chain joins TRBV3-1 (or the pseudogene TRBV3-2) to TRBJ2-2; a weak D match, TRBD1 (6 bases). Trimming removed 3 bases at V and 7 bases at J, with 9 bases between. The CDR3 sequence is 13 residues long. Germline V gene sequence: CDR1 LGHDT, CDR2 YNNKEL (reference sequence).

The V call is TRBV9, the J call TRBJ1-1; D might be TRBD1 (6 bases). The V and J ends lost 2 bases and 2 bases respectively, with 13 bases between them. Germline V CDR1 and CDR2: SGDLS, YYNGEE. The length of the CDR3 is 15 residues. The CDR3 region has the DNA TGTGCCAGCAGCGTCCTGTCAGGGGCTAACACTGAAGCTTTCTTT. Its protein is CASSVLSGANTEAFF.

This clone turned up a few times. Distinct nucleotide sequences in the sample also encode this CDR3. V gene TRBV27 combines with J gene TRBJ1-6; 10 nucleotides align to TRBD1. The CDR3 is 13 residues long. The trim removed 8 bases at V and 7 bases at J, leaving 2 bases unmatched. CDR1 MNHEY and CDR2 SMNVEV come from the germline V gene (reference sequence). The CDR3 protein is CASRGQGNSPLHF. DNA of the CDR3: TGTGCCAGCCGGGGACAGGGGAATTCACCCCTCCACTTT.

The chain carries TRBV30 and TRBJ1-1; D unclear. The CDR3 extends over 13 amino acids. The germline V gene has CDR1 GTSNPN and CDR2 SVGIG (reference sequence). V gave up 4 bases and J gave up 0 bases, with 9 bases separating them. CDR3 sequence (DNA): TGTGCCTGGAATCCGGGGATGAACACTGAAGCTTTCTTT. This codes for CAWNPGMNTEAFF.

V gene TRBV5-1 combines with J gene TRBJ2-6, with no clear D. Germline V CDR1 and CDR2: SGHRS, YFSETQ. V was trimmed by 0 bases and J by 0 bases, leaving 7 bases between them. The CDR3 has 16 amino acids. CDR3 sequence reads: CASSLVGFSGANVLTF. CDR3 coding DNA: TGCGCCAGCAGCTTGGTCGGGTTCTCTGGGGCCAACGTCCTGACTTTC.

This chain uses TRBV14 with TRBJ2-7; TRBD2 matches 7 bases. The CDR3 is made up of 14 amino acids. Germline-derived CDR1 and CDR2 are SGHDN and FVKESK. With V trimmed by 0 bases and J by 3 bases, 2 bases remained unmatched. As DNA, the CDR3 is TGTGCCAGCAGCCAAGACGGGGGGATCTACGAGCAGTACTTC. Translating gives CASSQDGGIYEQYF. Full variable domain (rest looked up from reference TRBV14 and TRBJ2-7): EAGVTQFPSHSVIEKGQTVTLRCDPISGHDNLYWYRRVMGKEIKFLLHFVKESKQDESGMPNNRFLAERTGGTYSTLKVQPAELEDSGVYFCASSQDGGIYEQYFGPGTRLTVT.

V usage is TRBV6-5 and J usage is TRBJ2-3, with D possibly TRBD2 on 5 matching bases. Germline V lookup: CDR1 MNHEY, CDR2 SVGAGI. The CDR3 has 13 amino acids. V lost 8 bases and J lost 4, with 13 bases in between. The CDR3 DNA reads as TGTGCCAGCCGCCTCGGAGGAGCAGATACGCAGTATTTT. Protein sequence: CASRLGGADTQYF.

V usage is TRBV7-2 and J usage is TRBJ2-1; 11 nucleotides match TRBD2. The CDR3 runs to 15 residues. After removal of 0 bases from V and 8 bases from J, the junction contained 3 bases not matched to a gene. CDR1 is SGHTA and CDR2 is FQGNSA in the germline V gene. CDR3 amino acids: CASSLASGGAYEQFF. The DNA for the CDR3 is TGTGCCAGCAGCTTAGCTAGCGGGGGGGCGTATGAGCAGTTCTTC.

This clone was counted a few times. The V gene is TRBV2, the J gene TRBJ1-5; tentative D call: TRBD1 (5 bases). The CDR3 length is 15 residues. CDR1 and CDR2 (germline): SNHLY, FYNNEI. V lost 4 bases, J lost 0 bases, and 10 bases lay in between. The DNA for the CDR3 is TGTGCCAGCAGTGCGGGACTGAATAGCAATCAGCCCCAGCATTTT. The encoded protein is CASSAGLNSNQPQHF.

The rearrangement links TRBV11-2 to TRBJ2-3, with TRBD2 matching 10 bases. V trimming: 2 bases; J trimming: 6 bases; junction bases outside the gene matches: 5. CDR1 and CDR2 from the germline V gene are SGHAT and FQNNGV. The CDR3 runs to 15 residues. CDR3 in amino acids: CASSLQRGGPDTQYF. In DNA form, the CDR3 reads TGTGCCAGCAGCTTACAGCGGGGGGGCCCGGATACGCAGTATTTT.

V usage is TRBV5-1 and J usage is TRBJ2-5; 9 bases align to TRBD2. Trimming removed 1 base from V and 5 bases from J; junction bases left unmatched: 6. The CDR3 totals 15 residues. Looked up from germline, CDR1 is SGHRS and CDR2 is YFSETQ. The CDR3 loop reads CASSLIAGVWETQYF. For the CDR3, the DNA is TGCGCCAGCAGCTTGATAGCGGGGGTTTGGGAGACCCAGTACTTC.

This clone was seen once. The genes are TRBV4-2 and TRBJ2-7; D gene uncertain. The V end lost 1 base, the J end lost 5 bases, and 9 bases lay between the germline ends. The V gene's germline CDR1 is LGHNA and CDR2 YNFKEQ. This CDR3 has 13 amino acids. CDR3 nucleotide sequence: TGTGCCAGCAGCCAAGCAGATTTCCACGAGCAGTACTTC. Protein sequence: CASSQADFHEQYF.

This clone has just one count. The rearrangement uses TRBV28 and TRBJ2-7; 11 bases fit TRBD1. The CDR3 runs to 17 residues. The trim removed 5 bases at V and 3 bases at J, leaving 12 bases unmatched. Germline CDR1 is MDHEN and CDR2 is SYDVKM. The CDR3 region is CASSLGALDRGHYEQYF. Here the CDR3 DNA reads TGTGCCAGCAGTCTAGGGGCACTGGACAGGGGGCACTACGAGCAGTACTTC.

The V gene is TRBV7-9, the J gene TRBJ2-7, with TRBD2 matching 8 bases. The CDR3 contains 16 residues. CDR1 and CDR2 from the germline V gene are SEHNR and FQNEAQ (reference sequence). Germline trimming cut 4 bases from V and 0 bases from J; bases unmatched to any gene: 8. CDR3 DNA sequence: TGTGCCAGCAGCTCGATACTAGCGGAGAGCTCCTACGAGCAGTACTTC. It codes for CASSSILAESSYEQYF.

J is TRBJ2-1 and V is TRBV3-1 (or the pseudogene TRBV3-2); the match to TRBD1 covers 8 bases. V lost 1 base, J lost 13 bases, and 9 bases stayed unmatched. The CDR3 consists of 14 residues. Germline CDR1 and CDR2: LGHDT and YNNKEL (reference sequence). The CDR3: CASSQGQGPWNQFF. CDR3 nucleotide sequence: TGTGCCAGCAGCCAAGGACAGGGGCCCTGGAATCAGTTCTTC.